These 15 T cell receptor beta chains originate from one sample sequenced in a study of T cell responses to AZD1222 COVID-19 vaccine. Sequenced by immunoSEQ multiplex PCR; TCRdb stores in-frame clones only, minus some. The sample lists about 150,000 clones, about 88% seen once, with 3% to 3.5% in the top ten. This sample comprised peripheral blood, obtained on day 0 of AZD1222 vaccination. All receptors come from an adult in good health.

This clone was seen ten or more times. In DNA, the CDR3 is TGCGCCAGCAGCCAAGTCCCTAGCGCGCGCTCCTACAATGAGCAGTTCTTC. Translation: CASSQVPSARSYNEQFF. The chain combines TRBV4-1 with TRBJ2-1, with a weak D call TRBD2 (6 bases). This CDR3 contains 17 residues. V was clipped by 1 base and J by 0 bases, with 13 bases between them. Germline-derived CDR1 and CDR2 are MGHRA and YSYEKL.

The rearrangement links TRBV18 to TRBJ1-2; possibly TRBD1 for D (5 bases). The CDR3 contains 11 residues. Trimming removed 2 bases at V and 14 bases at J, with 12 bases between. CDR1 is KGHSH, CDR2 LQKENI, per germline. The CDR3 DNA reads as TGTGCCAGCTCACCAAAGGAGGGGCGTACCTTC. Its translation: CASSPKEGRTF.

V is TRBV5-1 and J is TRBJ2-3; D is undetermined. The CDR3 is 14 amino acids. V was clipped by 4 bases and J by 6 bases, with 15 bases between them. Germline CDR1 reads SGHRS; CDR2 reads YFSETQ. This chain's CDR3 is CASSADSGSDTQYF. CDR3 nucleotide sequence: TGCGCCAGCAGCGCCGACTCCGGGTCTGATACGCAGTATTTT. The full variable domain, its missing parts supplied by reference TRBV5-1 and TRBJ2-3, is KAGVTQTPRYLIKTRGQQVTLSCSPISGHRSVSWYQQTPGQGLQFLFEYFSETQRNKGNFPGRFSGRQFSNSRSEMNVSTLELGDSALYLCASSADSGSDTQYFGPGTRLTVL.

Comment on this clone: The junction differs from germline at one of its ends, possibly a read error. V and J are TRBV3-1 (or the pseudogene TRBV3-2) and TRBJ1-2; the D gene is possibly TRBD1 (6 bases). The CDR3 contains 14 residues. Germline V CDR1 and CDR2: LGHDT, YNNKEL (reference sequence). The CDR3 nucleotides read TGTGCCAGCACCCAATCCGGGGGCAGGTATGGCTACACCTTC. Residues: CASTQSGGRYGYTF.

The chain combines TRBV6-2 or TRBV6-3 with TRBJ2-7; TRBD1 agrees at 11 bases. The V gene's germline CDR1 is MNHEY and CDR2 SVGEGT. This CDR3 has 13 residues. Trimming cost V 6 bases and J 6 bases; bases outside gene matches: 4. The CDR3 nucleotides read TGTGCCAGCAGCAACGGACAGGGGGCCGAGCAGTACTTC. Amino acids: CASSNGQGAEQYF.

The CDR3 here is CASSVEAGNPSYNEQFF. The CDR3 region has the DNA TGTGCCAGCAGCGTAGAGGCGGGGAACCCCTCCTACAATGAGCAGTTCTTC. This sequence joins TRBV9 and TRBJ2-1; D is perhaps TRBD2 (6 bases). The CDR3 runs to 17 residues. Per germline, CDR1 SGDLS and CDR2 YYNGEE. The V end was cut by 0 bases, the J end by 0 bases, with 13 bases between.

The rearrangement joins TRBV5-4 to TRBJ1-1; D gene unclear. The length of the CDR3 is 11 residues. The V end was cut by 7 bases, the J end by 3 bases, with 7 bases between. CDR1 is SGHNT, CDR2 YYREEE, per germline (reference sequence). DNA for the CDR3: TGTGCCAGCCGGCGGGACACTGAAGCTTTCTTT. Amino acids: CASRRDTEAFF.

The V gene is TRBV10-2, the J gene TRBJ2-3; TRBD2 is a possible D gene (5 bases). Trimming left V 3 bases short and J 2 bases short, with 9 bases between. The CDR3 has 14 amino acids. Germline V gives CDR1 WSHSY, CDR2 SAAADI. CDR3 region: CASSEAEVTDTQYF. CDR3 bases: TGCGCCAGCAGTGAAGCGGAGGTCACAGATACGCAGTATTTT.

This clone was detected only once. The V and J genes are TRBV5-4 and TRBJ1-2; perhaps TRBD1 as D (6 bases). Germline V gene data show CDR1 as SGHNT and CDR2 as YYREEE (reference sequence). Trimming took 4 bases from V and 1 from J, leaving 17 bases between them. This CDR3 comprises 16 residues. DNA for the CDR3: TGTGCCAGCAGCCGTAAAGCGGACAGCGGTAACTATGGCTACACCTTC. Protein product: CASSRKADSGNYGYTF. The whole variable domain, filled in from reference TRBV5-4 and TRBJ1-2, reads ETGVTQSPTHLIKTRGQQVTLRCSSQSGHNTVSWYQQALGQGPQFIFQYYREEENGRGNFPPRFSGLQFPNYSSELNVNALELDDSALYLCASSRKADSGNYGYTFGSGTRLTVV.

This chain links TRBV6-5 with TRBJ1-6; D gene uncertain. V was cut by 6 bases and J by 12 bases, with 12 bases left in between. Germline CDR1 and CDR2: MNHEY and SVGAGI. This CDR3 comprises 12 residues. The CDR3 sequence: CASSSGSEPLHF. As DNA, the CDR3 is TGTGCCAGCAGCTCCGGGAGCGAACCCCTCCACTTT.

This clone was counted a single time. The V gene is TRBV10-3, the J gene TRBJ1-4; D is undetermined. Trimming took off 0 bases at V and 7 bases at J, with 12 bases between the two ends. The CDR3 runs to 15 residues. From germline, CDR1 is ENHRY and CDR2 SYGVKD. The CDR3 bases are TGTGCCATCAGTGAGTCGGTGGGAGGAGGTGAAAAACTGTTTTTT. Translated, it gives CAISESVGGGEKLFF.

Written as DNA, the CDR3 is TGTGCCAGCAGTCCCGCGGACAGCCTAAGCTCCTATAATTCACCCCTCCACTTT. It translates to CASSPADSLSSYNSPLHF. This sequence joins TRBV6-6 and TRBJ1-6, with TRBD1 as a possible D gene (6 bases). Germline loops: CDR1 MNHNY, CDR2 SVGAGI (reference sequence). With 5 bases removed from V and 0 bases from J, the gap between germline ends came to 17 bases. The length of the CDR3 is 18 residues.

The chain employs TRBV2 and TRBJ2-4; D unclear. CDR3 length equals 14 residues. Trimming took 7 bases from V and 0 from J, leaving 10 bases between them. Germline-derived CDR1 and CDR2 are SNHLY and FYNNEI. CDR3 sequence (DNA): TGTGCCAGCATGGGTTGGCTAGCCAAAAACATTCAGTACTTC. Translation gives CASMGWLAKNIQYF.

This chain uses TRBV28 with TRBJ2-1, with D perhaps TRBD2 (6 bases). The CDR3 spans 14 residues. V was pared by 3 bases and J by 8 bases, with 14 bases between. Germline values: CDR1 MDHEN, CDR2 SYDVKM. CDR3 nucleotide sequence: TGTGCCAGCAGTTTTCGGCTAGCGAACGATGAGCAGTTCTTC. Amino acids: CASSFRLANDEQFF.

Only one count was recorded for this clone. This chain joins TRBV19 and TRBJ1-2; 10 bases map to TRBD1. With V trimmed by 4 bases and J by 8 bases, 7 bases remained unmatched. Germline CDR1 and CDR2: LNHDA and SQIVND (reference sequence). The CDR3 is made up of 14 amino acids. As DNA, the CDR3 is TGTGCCAGTAGTACCCGACAGGGGGCGCCCGGCTACACCTTC. Translating gives CASSTRQGAPGYTF.